These 26 T cell receptor beta chains share one sample of origin, sequenced in a study of CD8 T cells in ankylosing spondylitis. Findings and limits, study-wide: Ankylosing spondylitis blood appeared to carry a characteristic TCR beta motif of several highly homologous variants.

Via MiXCR, TCRdb re-called the 5' RACE reads, giving one row per CDR3 protein. This table holds a few hundred thousand distinct CDR3 sequences, 20% to 25% found once. No antigen is known for these receptors. Sample: blood, either unsorted or a sorted T cell fraction (not recorded which). These receptors were taken from a male donor with ankylosing spondylitis.

This clonotype has just a few counts. The gene calls are TRBV4-3 and TRBJ1-5, with D unclear. With 0 bases removed from V and 3 bases from J, the gap between germline ends came to 9 bases. The CDR3 totals 15 residues. In germline, CDR1 is LGHNA, CDR2 YSLEER. CDR3 region: CASSQDGRNNQPQHF. The DNA for the CDR3 is TGCGCCAGCAGCCAAGATGGCAGGAACAATCAGCCCCAGCATTTT.

This clonotype was detected only a few times. The chain has TRBV20-1 and TRBJ2-1, with a tentative D call TRBD1 (7 bases). From germline, CDR1 is DFQATT and CDR2 SNEGSKA (reference sequence). The CDR3 has 15 amino acids. Trimming shortened V by 8 bases and J by 2 bases, and 19 bases separated the two germline ends. The CDR3 protein is CSTFAGGSPYNEQFF. The DNA of the CDR3 is TGCAGTACCTTCGCAGGGGGGAGCCCCTACAATGAGCAGTTCTTC.

This clonotype was seen a few times. V and J are TRBV20-1 and TRBJ2-3, with a tentative D call TRBD1 (6 bases). V lost 6 bases, J lost 0 bases, and 13 bases lay in between. Germline loops: CDR1 DFQATT, CDR2 SNEGSKA (reference sequence). This CDR3 comprises 14 residues. CDR3 DNA: TGCAGTGCCAGCGGACAGTTGAGCACAGATACGCAGTATTTT. Translation: CSASGQLSTDTQYF.

This clonotype was counted only a few times. This chain joins TRBV12-3 or TRBV12-4 and TRBJ1-5; tentatively, D is TRBD1 (6 bases). The CDR3 extends over 16 amino acids. The V and J ends lost 6 bases and 4 bases respectively, with 19 bases between them. CDR3 DNA sequence: TGTGCCAGCAGACTCTCTAGGGGGGTGGGTAATCAGCCCCAGCATTTT. Its translation: CASRLSRGVGNQPQHF.

The chain is built from TRBV2 and TRBJ2-7, with 9 positions matching TRBD1. This CDR3 is built from 14 residues. V trimming: 2 bases; J trimming: 9 bases; junction bases outside the gene matches: 8. Germline lookup yields CDR1 SNHLY and CDR2 FYNNEI. The CDR3: CASSEKTGGFVQYF. The CDR3 DNA is TGTGCCAGCAGTGAAAAGACAGGGGGTTTCGTGCAGTACTTC.

The V call is TRBV6-2 or TRBV6-3, the J call TRBJ2-3; TRBD1 aligns across 8 bases. V shed 2 bases and J 3 bases; nucleotides not matched to a gene: 7. The CDR3 runs to 16 residues. The germline gives CDR1 MNHEY, CDR2 SVGEGT. The CDR3 bases are TGTGCCAGCAGTTACACCAAGAGACAGGGGACAGATACGCAGTATTTT. Its protein product is CASSYTKRQGTDTQYF.

The chain combines TRBV2 with TRBJ2-3; D gene uncertain. Trimming cost V 0 bases and J 5 bases, with 3 bases left between them. The CDR3 sequence is 12 residues long. The germline V gene has CDR1 SNHLY and CDR2 FYNNEI. In DNA form, the CDR3 reads TGTGCCAGCAGTGAAGCGAGAGATACGCAGTATTTT. Protein sequence: CASSEARDTQYF.

The V call is TRBV10-3, the J call TRBJ2-5; D not resolved. V was shortened by 0 bases and J by 9 bases, with 26 bases between the two germline ends. Per germline, CDR1 ENHRY and CDR2 SYGVKD. The length of the CDR3 is 18 residues. This CDR3 reads CAISESEGEMLFWRPQYF. The DNA for the CDR3 is TGTGCCATCAGTGAGTCTGAAGGCGAAATGCTTTTTTGGAGACCCCAGTACTTC.

The gene calls are TRBV7-9 and TRBJ2-3; tentatively, D is TRBD1 or TRBD2 (5 bases each). V dropped 5 bases and J dropped 0 bases, with 12 bases sitting between them. This CDR3 has 15 amino acids. Germline CDR1 SEHNR, CDR2 FQNEAQ (reference sequence). CDR3 DNA sequence: TGTGCCAGCAGCCATCGGGACCCAAGCACAGATACGCAGTATTTT. Residues: CASSHRDPSTDTQYF.

The chain recombines TRBV6-2 or TRBV6-3 with TRBJ2-6; D remains unclear. This CDR3 spans 15 amino acids. Germline V gives CDR1 MNHEY, CDR2 SVGEGT. Trimming took 6 bases from V and 6 from J, leaving 15 bases between them. The chain's CDR3 is CASSRPAPLANVLTF. CDR3 bases: TGTGCCAGCAGCCGACCGGCTCCCCTGGCCAACGTCCTGACTTTC.

This clonotype was found a few times. A junction end diverges from the germline sequence, so it may reflect a read error. The rearrangement joins TRBV7-2 to TRBJ2-1; D is perhaps TRBD1 (6 bases). The germline V gene has CDR1 SGHTA and CDR2 FQGNSA. The CDR3 contains 13 residues. The CDR3 DNA sequence: TGTGCCAGCAGCTTAGACCGACAGGCCGCCTTCCTCTTC. This translates into CASSLDRQAAFLF.

In its sample, this clonotype was seen a few times. The chain has TRBV14 and TRBJ2-1; D possibly corresponds to TRBD2 (6 bases). The germline gives CDR1 SGHDN, CDR2 FVKESK. V gave up 1 base and J gave up 0 bases, with 13 bases separating them. The CDR3 consists of 17 residues. In DNA, the CDR3 is TGTGCCAGCAGCCAAGGCCGGACTATAAACTCCTACAATGAGCAGTTCTTC. Translated, it gives CASSQGRTINSYNEQFF.

The genes are TRBV20-1 and TRBJ2-5; D is undetermined. The germline V gene encodes CDR1 DFQATT and CDR2 SNEGSKA (reference sequence). V was clipped by 2 bases and J by 1 base, with 11 bases between them. The CDR3 sequence is 14 residues long. The CDR3 nucleotides read TGCAGTGCTAGAAGGAGTTTGGTCCAAGAGACCCAGTACTTC. Translation gives CSARRSLVQETQYF.

This chain joins TRBV29-1 and TRBJ1-1; D might be TRBD1 (6 bases). The V gene lost 0 bases and the J gene lost 3 bases, with 26 bases spanning the gap. Germline CDR1 SQVTM, CDR2 ANQGSEA. The CDR3 consists of 19 residues. The CDR3 reads CSVEDRYGSGGAMDTEAFF. CDR3 sequence (DNA): TGCAGCGTTGAAGATCGCTACGGTTCTGGGGGCGCGATGGACACTGAAGCTTTCTTT.

The table lists this clonotype with a few counts. The rearrangement links TRBV9 to TRBJ2-1; TRBD1 matches at 9 bases. The CDR3 covers 15 residues. V shed 2 bases and J 6 bases; nucleotides not matched to a gene: 6. Germline V gene sequence: CDR1 SGDLS, CDR2 YYNGEE. CDR3 nucleotides: TGTGCCAGCAGCGTCTGGACAGGGGCAGGCAATGAGCAGTTCTTC. Translated, it gives CASSVWTGAGNEQFF.

This chain joins TRBV5-1 and TRBJ2-1, with TRBD2 matching 8 bases. The trim removed 6 bases at V and 4 bases at J, leaving 6 bases unmatched. The CDR3 is 14 amino acids. From germline, CDR1 is SGHRS and CDR2 YFSETQ. The CDR3 region is CASMAAGVYNEQFF. CDR3 bases: TGCGCCAGCATGGCAGCGGGGGTTTACAATGAGCAGTTCTTC.

In its sample, this clonotype was seen a few times. This chain connects TRBV3-1 to TRBJ2-7, with 9 bases lining up with TRBD1. J lost 6 bases, V lost 0 bases, and 6 bases had no gene match. CDR3 length: 15 residues. The V gene's germline CDR1 is LGHDT and CDR2 YNNKEL (reference sequence). CDR3 sequence reads: CASSQDPGQGSEQYF. The CDR3 coding sequence is TGTGCCAGCAGCCAAGATCCGGGACAGGGCAGCGAGCAGTACTTC.

The chain recombines TRBV5-1 with TRBJ2-7, with D tentatively TRBD2 (6 bases). The CDR3 loop spans 15 amino acids. Germline CDR1 and CDR2: SGHRS and YFSETQ. Between the trimmed V and J ends, which lost 0 bases and 2 bases, there was a span of 12 bases. The CDR3: CASSLDASDPYEQYF. The CDR3 DNA follows: TGCGCCAGCAGCTTGGATGCTAGCGACCCCTACGAGCAGTACTTC. Full variable domain (missing parts from reference TRBV5-1 and TRBJ2-7): KAGVTQTPRYLIKTRGQQVTLSCSPISGHRSVSWYQQTPGQGLQFLFEYFSETQRNKGNFPGRFSGRQFSNSRSEMNVSTLELGDSALYLCASSLDASDPYEQYFGPGTRLTVT.

The chain uses TRBV20-1 and TRBJ1-2; a possible D gene is TRBD1 (6 bases). The CDR3 runs 14 residues. Trimming took 3 bases from V and 5 from J, leaving 16 bases between them. Germline V gene lookup returns CDR1 DFQATT and CDR2 SNEGSKA (reference sequence). CDR3 sequence: CSARIAGDWYGYTF. CDR3 sequence (DNA): TGCAGTGCTAGGATTGCAGGGGACTGGTATGGCTACACCTTC.

The chain joins TRBV12-3 or TRBV12-4 to TRBJ2-3; D not resolved. Trimming stripped 4 bases from V and 6 bases from J, with 11 bases between. This CDR3 is 13 amino acids long. The DNA of the CDR3 is TGTGCCAGCAGTTCTCCGGTATCGGATACGCAGTATTTT. This codes for CASSSPVSDTQYF.

This clonotype showed up just a few times. The V and J genes are TRBV12-3 or TRBV12-4 and TRBJ2-2; no definite D call. Trimming took 6 bases from V and 7 from J, leaving 9 bases between them. The CDR3 has 12 residues. CDR3 DNA sequence: TGTGCCAGCAGCAATCCCCTCGGGGAGCTGTTTTTT. Its translation: CASSNPLGELFF.

The V call is TRBV10-3, the J call TRBJ2-7; tentative D call: TRBD1 (6 bases). Trimming left V 2 bases short and J 2 bases short, with 10 bases between. The CDR3 runs to 14 residues. From germline, CDR1 is ENHRY and CDR2 SYGVKD. The CDR3 region is CAISEPGATYEQYF. In DNA, the CDR3 is TGTGCCATCAGTGAGCCAGGGGCAACCTACGAGCAGTACTTC.

There are a few counts of this clonotype. The chain joins TRBV10-3 to TRBJ1-1; tentatively, D is TRBD1 (6 bases). Germline V gene lookup returns CDR1 ENHRY and CDR2 SYGVKD. Trimming pared 5 bases from V and 3 bases from J, leaving 16 bases between. The CDR3 runs to 15 residues. The CDR3 nucleotides are TGTGCCATCAGTACCTGGGGAGGGGGTTACACTGAAGCTTTCTTT. This translates into CAISTWGGGYTEAFF.

The chain combines TRBV28 with TRBJ2-5; 8 nucleotides match TRBD2. Germline V lookup: CDR1 MDHEN, CDR2 SYDVKM. This CDR3 spans 17 amino acids. The J segment lost 3 bases and the V segment lost 6 bases, leaving 15 bases of the junction unmatched. For the CDR3, the DNA is TGTGCCAGCAGCCCGAATTTTGGCGGGAGGTTAAAAGAGACCCAGTACTTC. It specifies CASSPNFGGRLKETQYF.

The genes are TRBV7-9 and TRBJ2-3, with no clear D. The CDR3 is made up of 15 amino acids. Trimming left V 2 bases short and J 1 base short, with 10 bases between. Looked up from germline, CDR1 is SEHNR and CDR2 is FQNEAQ (reference sequence). The CDR3 protein is CASSLSLRRTDTQYF. The CDR3 nucleotides read TGTGCCAGCAGCTTAAGCTTGCGGCGCACAGATACGCAGTATTTT.

The chain couples TRBV4-3 to TRBJ1-2; D unclear. The germline V gene has CDR1 LGHNA and CDR2 YSLEER. V lost 0 bases to trimming and J lost 6 bases, with 14 bases between them. The CDR3 has 15 residues. The CDR3: CASSQDTGRYDGYTF. CDR3 sequence (DNA): TGCGCCAGCAGCCAAGATACGGGCAGATACGATGGCTACACCTTC.